This T cell receptor beta chain was recorded in a study of cytomegalovirus exposure and HLA in healthy donors. Broader study findings: Some highly shared sequence variants likely arose as a pipeline artifact. According to the study, roughly 180 TCR beta chains were cytomegalovirus-associated.

Use of 60 Vbeta and 13 Jbeta primers characterized the PCR. TCRdb keeps only in-frame clones here, not all; method: immunoSEQ multiplex PCR. Of 130,000 to 150,000 clones in the sample, over 65% were seen once. To note about this clone: What it recognizes is unknown.

The clonotype comes from a man between 35 and 55 years old in good health and CMV-seropositive. Sequenced input: PBMCs.

The CDR3 is CASSPRGVDYEQYF. As DNA, the CDR3 is TGTGCCAGTAGCCCACGGGGGGTTGACTACGAGCAGTACTTC. The V call is TRBV19, the J call TRBJ2-7; 7 nucleotides match TRBD2. The V segment lost 6 bases and the J segment 3 bases; nucleotides outside the gene matches: 8. The V gene's germline CDR1 is LNHDA and CDR2 SQIVND (reference sequence). This CDR3 is 14 amino acids long.